The clone carrying this TCR beta chain has only a few counts. Its antigen is still unknown. The CDR3 length is 13 residues. Germline CDR1 is MNHEY and CDR2 is SMNVEV (reference sequence). The ends lost 5 bases at V and 6 bases at J; junction bases unmatched: 4. The data originate from a study of cytomegalovirus exposure and HLA in healthy donors. At the level of the study: T cells numbering about 200 million yielded approximately 120 million unique TCR beta sequences in an earlier analysis. Whole-study results and caveats: A classifier reportedly called cytomegalovirus status with high sensitivity and specificity. Common viral pathogens were later found to be apparently linked to several of the most significant clusters. Donor immune exposure was known only as CMV serostatus.

The PCR made use of 60 Vbeta and 13 Jbeta primers. Only in-frame clones appear in the TCRdb table, and some are missing; sequencing was by immunoSEQ multiplex PCR. Found here are 150,000 to 200,000 clones, roughly 74% of them singletons; the top ten hold around 7.7%. Specimen: PBMCs. The source is a woman in her thirties or forties in good health and CMV-seropositive. The chain has TRBV27 and TRBJ1-5, with 7 bases that match TRBD1. The DNA of the CDR3 is TGTGCCAGCAGTCTGACAGGGACTCAGCCCCAGCATTTT. Protein sequence: CASSLTGTQPQHF.